The T cell receptor beta chain under discussion was sequenced for a study of blood T cells in healthy people across ages. Study findings and constraints: Both naive CD4+ cell counts and diversity were greater in long-lived donors than in aged donors. Researchers deemed the diversity estimates from one million T cells underestimates. There was a strong correlation between TCR beta diversity and naive T cell percentage.

This clonotype turned up a few times. Its antigen is unknown. The CDR3 spans 15 residues. From germline, CDR1 is LGHDT and CDR2 YNNKEL (reference sequence). V gave up 4 bases and J gave up 2 bases, with 12 bases separating them. For the second PCR, which ran for about 7 to 12 cycles, a sample-barcoded 5' primer and a J-beta primer mix were used. Each cDNA molecule was tagged by a template-switch adaptor that had 12 random nucleotides. From the 5' RACE reads, TCRdb called clonotypes with MiXCR, one entry per CDR3 protein. The sample carries 650,000 to 1,000,000 distinct CDR3 sequences, around 36% recorded once.

The receptor was derived from a man aged 18 to 30 in good health. The material sequenced was blood. This sequence joins TRBV3-1 and TRBJ1-5, with D maybe TRBD1 (6 bases). For the CDR3, the DNA is TGTGCCAGCAGCCCGTCGGGGGCCGGCAATCAGCCCCAGCATTTT. It specifies CASSPSGAGNQPQHF.